This T cell receptor beta chain was found in a study of shared clonotypes between healthy human individuals. Study-wide findings and caveats: For sorted subsets, rarefaction showed incomplete sequencing despite large depth. Investigators expected sequencing depth to affect clonotype sharing among donors.

This table comes from immunoSEQ multiplex PCR, and its TCRdb copy is limited to in-frame clones, with some not included. The sample lists some 2.3 million clones, 85% to 95% occurring once. The study drew all its donors from Caucasian adults living in Nashville, Tennessee. The ends were cut back, 1 base at V and 4 bases at J, with 10 bases in the middle. This CDR3 is 14 amino acids long. The germline V gene encodes CDR1 SGHTA and CDR2 FQGNSA. A note on this clone: Antigen: not known. This sample also contains other DNA sequences that code for the same CDR3.

Sequencing was carried out using naive CD4+ T cells from PBMCs. Subset given: CD45RA+ positively selected. The TCR sequence derives from a man aged 18 to 35 in good health. Some clones in this sample may be carry-over from other donors' samples. This chain uses TRBV7-2 with TRBJ1-1; tentatively, D is TRBD1 (5 bases). The chain's CDR3 is CASSLVGAGTEAFF. Here the CDR3 DNA reads TGTGCCAGCAGCTTAGTTGGGGCTGGCACTGAAGCTTTCTTT.